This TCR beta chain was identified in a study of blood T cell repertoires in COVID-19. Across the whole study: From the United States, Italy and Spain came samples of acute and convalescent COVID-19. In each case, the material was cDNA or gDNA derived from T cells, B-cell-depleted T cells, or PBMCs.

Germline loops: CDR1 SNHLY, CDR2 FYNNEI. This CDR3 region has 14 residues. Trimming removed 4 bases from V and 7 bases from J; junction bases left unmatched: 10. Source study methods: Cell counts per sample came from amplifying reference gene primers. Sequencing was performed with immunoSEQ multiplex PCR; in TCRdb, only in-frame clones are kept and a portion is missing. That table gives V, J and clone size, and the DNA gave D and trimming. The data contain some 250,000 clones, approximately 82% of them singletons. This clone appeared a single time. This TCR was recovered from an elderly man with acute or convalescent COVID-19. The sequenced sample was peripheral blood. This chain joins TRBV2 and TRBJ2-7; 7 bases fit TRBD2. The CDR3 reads CASSATGGLREQYF. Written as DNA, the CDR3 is TGTGCCAGCAGTGCGACGGGAGGCCTCCGGGAGCAGTACTTC.